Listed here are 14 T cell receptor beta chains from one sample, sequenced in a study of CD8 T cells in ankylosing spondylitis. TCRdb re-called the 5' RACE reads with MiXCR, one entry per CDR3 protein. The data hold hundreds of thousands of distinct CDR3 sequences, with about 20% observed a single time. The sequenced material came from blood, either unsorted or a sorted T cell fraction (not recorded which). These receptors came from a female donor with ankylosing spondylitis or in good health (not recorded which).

CDR3 coding DNA: TGTGCCAGCAGTCGGGTCGAGACATACATACATGGCTACACCTTC. Its protein product is CASSRVETYIHGYTF. The V gene is TRBV28, the J gene TRBJ1-2; D is uncertain. This CDR3 spans 15 amino acids. Germline V gene sequence: CDR1 MDHEN, CDR2 SYDVKM. V was trimmed by 5 bases and J by 6 bases, leaving 19 bases between them.

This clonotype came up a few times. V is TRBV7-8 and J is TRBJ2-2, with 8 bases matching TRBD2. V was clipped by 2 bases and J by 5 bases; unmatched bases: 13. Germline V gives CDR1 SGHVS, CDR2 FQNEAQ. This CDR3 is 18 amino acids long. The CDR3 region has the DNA TGTGCCAGCAGCTTAAGTATCCGTAGCGGGATTACTACCGGGGAGCTGTTTTTT. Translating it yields CASSLSIRSGITTGELFF.

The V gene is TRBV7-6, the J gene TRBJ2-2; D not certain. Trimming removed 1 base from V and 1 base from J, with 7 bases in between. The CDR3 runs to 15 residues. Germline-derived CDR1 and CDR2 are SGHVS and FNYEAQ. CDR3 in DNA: TGTGCCAGCAGCTTAGTCGGAAAGAACACCGGGGAGCTGTTTTTT. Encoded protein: CASSLVGKNTGELFF.

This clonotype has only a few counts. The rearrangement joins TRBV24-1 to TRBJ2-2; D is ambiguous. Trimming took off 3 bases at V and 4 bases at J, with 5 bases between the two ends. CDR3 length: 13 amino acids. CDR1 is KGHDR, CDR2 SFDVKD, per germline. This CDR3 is CATSDRTTGELFF. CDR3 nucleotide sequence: TGTGCCACCAGTGATCGAACCACCGGGGAGCTGTTTTTT.

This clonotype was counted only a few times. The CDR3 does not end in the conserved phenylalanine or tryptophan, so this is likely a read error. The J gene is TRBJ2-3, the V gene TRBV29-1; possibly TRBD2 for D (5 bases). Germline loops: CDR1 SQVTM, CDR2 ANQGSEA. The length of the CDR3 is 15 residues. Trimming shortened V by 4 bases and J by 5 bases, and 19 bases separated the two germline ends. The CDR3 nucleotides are TGCAGCGTTGCCACCACACCGGGATTACAAGATACGCAGTATGTT. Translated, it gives CSVATTPGLQDTQYV.

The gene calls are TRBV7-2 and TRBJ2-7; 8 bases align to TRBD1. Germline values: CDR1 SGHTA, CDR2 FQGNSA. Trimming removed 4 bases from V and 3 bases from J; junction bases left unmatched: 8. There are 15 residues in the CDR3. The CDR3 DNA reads TGTGCCAGCAGCTACCGCGGACAGGGAGGCTACGAGCAGTACTTC. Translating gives CASSYRGQGGYEQYF.

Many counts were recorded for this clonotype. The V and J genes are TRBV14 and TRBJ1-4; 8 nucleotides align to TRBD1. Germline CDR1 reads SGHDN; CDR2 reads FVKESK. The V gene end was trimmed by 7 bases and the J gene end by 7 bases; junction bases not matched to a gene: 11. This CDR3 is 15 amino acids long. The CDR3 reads CASTDRVRHPEKLFF. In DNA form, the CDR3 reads TGTGCCAGCACGGACAGGGTAAGGCACCCTGAAAAACTGTTTTTT.

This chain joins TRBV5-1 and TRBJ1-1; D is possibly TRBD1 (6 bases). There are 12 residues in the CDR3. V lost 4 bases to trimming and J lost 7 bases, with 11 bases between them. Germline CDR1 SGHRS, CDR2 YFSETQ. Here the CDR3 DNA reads TGCGCCAGCAGCCTCGGACAGAATGAAGCTTTCTTT. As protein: CASSLGQNEAFF. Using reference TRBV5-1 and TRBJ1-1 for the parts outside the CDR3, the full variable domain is KAGVTQTPRYLIKTRGQQVTLSCSPISGHRSVSWYQQTPGQGLQFLFEYFSETQRNKGNFPGRFSGRQFSNSRSEMNVSTLELGDSALYLCASSLGQNEAFFGQGTRLTVV.

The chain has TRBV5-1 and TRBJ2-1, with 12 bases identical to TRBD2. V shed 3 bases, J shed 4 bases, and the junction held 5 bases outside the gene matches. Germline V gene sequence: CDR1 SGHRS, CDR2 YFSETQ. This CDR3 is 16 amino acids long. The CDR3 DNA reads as TGCGCCAGCAGCTCGACTAGCGGGAGCCAATACAATGAGCAGTTCTTC. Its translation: CASSSTSGSQYNEQFF.

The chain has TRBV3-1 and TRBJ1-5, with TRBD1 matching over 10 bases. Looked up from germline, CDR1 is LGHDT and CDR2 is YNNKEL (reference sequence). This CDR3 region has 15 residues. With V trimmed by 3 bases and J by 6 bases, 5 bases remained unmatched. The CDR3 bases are TGTGCCAGCAGCCAGGGACAGGGGAGCGCTCAGCCCCAGCATTTT. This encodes CASSQGQGSAQPQHF.

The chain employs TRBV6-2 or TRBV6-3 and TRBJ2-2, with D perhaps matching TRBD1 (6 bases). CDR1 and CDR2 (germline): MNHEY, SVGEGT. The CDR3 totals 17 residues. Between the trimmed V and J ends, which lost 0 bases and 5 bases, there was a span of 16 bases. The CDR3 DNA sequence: TGTGCCAGCAGTTACTCCCGGCCAGGGGCTGGGACCGGGGAGCTGTTTTTT. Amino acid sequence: CASSYSRPGAGTGELFF.

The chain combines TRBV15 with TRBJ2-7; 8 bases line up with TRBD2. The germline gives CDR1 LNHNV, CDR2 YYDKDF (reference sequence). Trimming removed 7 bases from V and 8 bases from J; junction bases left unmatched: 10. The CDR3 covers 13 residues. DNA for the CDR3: TGTGCCACCACCCCCCGGCTAGCGGGTAAGCAGTACTTC. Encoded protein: CATTPRLAGKQYF.

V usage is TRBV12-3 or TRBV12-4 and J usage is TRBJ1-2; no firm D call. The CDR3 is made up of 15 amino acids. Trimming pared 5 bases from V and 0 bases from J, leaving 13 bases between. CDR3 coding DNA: TGTGCCAGCAGTGCCCAATCCCCTTCTAACTATGGCTACACCTTC. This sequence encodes CASSAQSPSNYGYTF.

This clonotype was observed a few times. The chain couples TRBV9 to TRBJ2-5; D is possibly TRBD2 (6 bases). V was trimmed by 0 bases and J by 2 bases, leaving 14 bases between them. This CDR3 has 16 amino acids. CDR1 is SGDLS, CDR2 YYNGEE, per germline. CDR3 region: CASSVAVRERQETQYF. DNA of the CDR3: TGTGCCAGCAGCGTAGCTGTCCGGGAGCGGCAAGAGACCCAGTACTTC.